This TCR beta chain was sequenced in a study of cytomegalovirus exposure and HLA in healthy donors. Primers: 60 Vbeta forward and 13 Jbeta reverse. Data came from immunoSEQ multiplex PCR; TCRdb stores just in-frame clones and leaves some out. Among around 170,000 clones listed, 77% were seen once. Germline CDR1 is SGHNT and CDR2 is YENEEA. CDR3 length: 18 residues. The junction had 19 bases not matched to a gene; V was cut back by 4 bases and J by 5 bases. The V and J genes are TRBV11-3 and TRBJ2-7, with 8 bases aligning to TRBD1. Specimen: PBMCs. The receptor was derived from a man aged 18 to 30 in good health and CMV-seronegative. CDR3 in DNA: TGTGCCAGCAGCTACCGGGTATACCAGAGGACAGGGCTGCACGAGCAGTACTTC. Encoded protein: CASSYRVYQRTGLHEQYF.